This note documents a single T cell receptor beta chain sequence. The antigen remains unidentified. These data come from a study of T-cell reconstitution after alpha-beta-depleted transplantation in children. General study results and limits: After transplant, at about two months, alpha-beta T cells were reportedly derived from several hundred expanded graft clones. The high TCRbeta diversity at day 60 in some patients came from surviving recipient T cells and thymic progenitors. From newly produced T cells came most of the T-cell counts and diversity one year after transplant.

V was clipped by 8 bases and J by 5 bases, with 12 bases between them. This CDR3 has 12 amino acids. Germline lookup yields CDR1 DFQATT and CDR2 SNEGSKA (reference sequence). The library targeted TCRbeta and was prepared with unique molecular identifiers. One entry per CDR3 protein, called by TCRdb with MiXCR from the PCR reads. The data show approximately 1,000,000 distinct CDR3 sequences, with about 29% seen just once and about 28% held by the top ten. This receptor was identified in a boy less than two years old who had a stem cell transplant for SCID, so the T cells may come from the graft donor. The rearrangement links TRBV20-1 to TRBJ2-2; D may be TRBD2 (5 bases). The material sequenced was PBMCs, mostly from graft donor cells, taken 360 days after TCRalphabeta/CD19-depleted stem cell transplant. DNA of the CDR3: TGCAGTTATCTCCGCGGGACCGGGGAGCTGTTTTTT. It codes for CSYLRGTGELFF.